This T cell receptor beta chain was found in a study of blood T cell repertoires in COVID-19. Study context: Specimens from acute and convalescent COVID-19 originated in the United States, Italy and Spain.

Original methodology: Reference gene primer amplification gave nucleated cell count estimates. The protocol was immunoSEQ multiplex PCR, while the TCRdb copy is restricted to in-frame clones and leaves out a portion. D and trimming come from the DNA, and the V and J calls and clone size come from that table. The data hold roughly 3,500 clones, with around three quarters observed a single time. Losses at the gene ends were 5 bases for V and 3 bases for J; bases not matched to a gene: 8. Germline V gene lookup returns CDR1 SGHRS and CDR2 YFSETQ. There are 16 residues in the CDR3. V and J are TRBV5-1 and TRBJ1-5, with 10 bases aligning to TRBD1. The receptor was derived from a man between 65 and 85 years old with active COVID-19. The sample comprised peripheral blood. The CDR3 DNA follows: TGCGCCAGCAGTGTTGGGACAGGGGAACTCAATCAGCCCCAGCATTTT. This translates into CASSVGTGELNQPQHF.